This T cell receptor beta chain was identified in a study of blood T cell repertoires in COVID-19. On the study more broadly: Samples of COVID-19 (acute and convalescent) were obtained from the United States, Italy and Spain. T cells, B-cell-depleted T cells, or PBMCs provided the cDNA or gDNA that served as material.

There are 15 residues in the CDR3. V lost 2 bases to trimming and J lost 3 bases, with 11 bases between them. Germline-derived CDR1 and CDR2 are SGHTA and FQGTGA. Study processing details: Estimated nucleated cell counts came from reference gene primer amplification. Produced via immunoSEQ multiplex PCR; TCRdb's table is partial and in-frame only. From that table come the V and J calls and clone size; the DNA was used to work out D and trimming. The table includes approximately 140,000 clones, 75% to 90% detected once. The TCR sequence derives from a man between 60 and 75 years old with active or convalescent COVID-19. Sequenced material: peripheral blood. This chain uses TRBV7-3 with TRBJ2-1, with D possibly matching TRBD1 (6 bases). The chain's CDR3 is CASSLFRTDYNEQFF. The CDR3 bases are TGTGCCAGCAGCTTATTCCGGACAGACTACAATGAGCAGTTCTTC.